This entry lists 5 T cell receptor beta chains sequenced from one sample in a study of graft-versus-host responses after intestinal transplantation. Clones were sequenced by immunoSEQ multiplex PCR, and TCRdb holds only the in-frame ones, with some missing. The data show over 100,000 clones, around 95% seen once. These receptors have no identified antigens. The starting material was unstimulated CD8+ T cells sorted from spleen or lymph node cells, obtained before intestinal transplant. All receptors come from a human donor who received an intestinal transplant.

The genes are TRBV7-8 and TRBJ2-7, with D perhaps TRBD1 or TRBD2 (6 bases each). CDR3 length: 14 amino acids. V was pared by 1 base and J by 7 bases, with 14 bases between. Germline values: CDR1 SGHVS, CDR2 FQNEAQ. CDR3 in amino acids: CASSLEWGAREQYF. The DNA for the CDR3 is TGTGCCAGCAGCTTAGAATGGGGGGCCAGGGAGCAGTACTTC.

The chain joins TRBV18 to TRBJ1-4; D is unresolved. The V and J ends lost 3 bases and 2 bases respectively, with 7 bases between them. CDR1 and CDR2 (germline): KGHSH, LQKENI. The CDR3 is 14 amino acids. CDR3: CASSPGPTNEKLFF. CDR3 nucleotides: TGTGCCAGCTCACCTGGGCCTACTAATGAAAAACTGTTTTTT.

The V and J genes are TRBV28 and TRBJ2-7; maybe TRBD2 (6 bases). Germline V CDR1 and CDR2: MDHEN, SYDVKM. Trimming removed 7 bases at V and 5 bases at J, with 18 bases between. The CDR3 runs 14 residues. The DNA for the CDR3 is TGTGCCAGCACCAAATGGGGGGTTCTCGACGAGCAGTACTTC. It codes for CASTKWGVLDEQYF.

This clone was detected only once. The V call is TRBV27, the J call TRBJ1-1, with 7 bases fitting TRBD1. Per the germline V gene, CDR1 is MNHEY and CDR2 is SMNVEV (reference sequence). Trimming at V came to 3 bases and at J to 1 base, leaving 2 bases not matched to a gene. The CDR3 length is 14 residues. The CDR3 reads CASSFNRGNTEAFF. CDR3 sequence (DNA): TGTGCCAGCAGTTTTAACAGGGGGAACACTGAAGCTTTCTTT.

The V call is TRBV28, the J call TRBJ2-7; D unclear. This CDR3 is 11 amino acids long. The germline V gene encodes CDR1 MDHEN and CDR2 SYDVKM. V lost 3 bases and J lost 6, with 6 bases in between. The CDR3 reads CASSLVTEQYF. CDR3 sequence (DNA): TGTGCCAGCAGTTTGGTGACCGAGCAGTACTTC.